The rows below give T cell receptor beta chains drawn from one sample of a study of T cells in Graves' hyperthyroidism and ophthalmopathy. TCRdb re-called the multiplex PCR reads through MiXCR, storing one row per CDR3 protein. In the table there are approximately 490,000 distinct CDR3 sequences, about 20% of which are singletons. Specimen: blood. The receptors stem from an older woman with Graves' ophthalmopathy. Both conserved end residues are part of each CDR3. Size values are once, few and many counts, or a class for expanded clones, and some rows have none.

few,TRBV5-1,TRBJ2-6,CASSLGDSSGANVLTF
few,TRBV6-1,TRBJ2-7,CASSEWAEGPPAYEQYF
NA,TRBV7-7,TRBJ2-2,CASSPRHNTGELFF
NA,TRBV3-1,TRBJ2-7,CASSLSGLAGQYEQYF
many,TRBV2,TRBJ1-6,CASSEIGVRSPLHF
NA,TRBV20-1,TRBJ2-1,CSAREGGWGSYNEQFF
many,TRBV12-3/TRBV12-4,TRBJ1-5,CASSLDQPQHF
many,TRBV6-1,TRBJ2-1,CASSPLRDFSYNEQFF
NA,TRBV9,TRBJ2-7,CASSPSGQIYEQYF
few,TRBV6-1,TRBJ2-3,CASSELFLGTQYF
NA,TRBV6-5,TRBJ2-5,CASSYSITGGRGETQYF
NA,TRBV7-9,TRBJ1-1,CASSLGGQGFSDTEAFF
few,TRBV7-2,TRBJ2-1,CASSLSSGGAGNEQFF
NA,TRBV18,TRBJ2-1,CASSQALAGGVNEQFF
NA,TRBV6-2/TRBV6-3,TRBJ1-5,CASTLVGGGQPQHF
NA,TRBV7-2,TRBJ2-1,CASSLGQGRNNEQFF
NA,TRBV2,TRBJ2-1,CASGYGRADNEQFF
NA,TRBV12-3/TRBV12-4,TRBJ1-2,CASSDRGPSYTF
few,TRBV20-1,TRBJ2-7,CSAPPGGRAYEQYF
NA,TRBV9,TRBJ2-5,CASSVGVAGGPGETQYF
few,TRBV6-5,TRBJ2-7,CASSYANGNEQYF
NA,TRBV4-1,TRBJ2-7,CASSQVLGLEYEQYF
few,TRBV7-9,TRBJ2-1,CASSNHRGREQFF
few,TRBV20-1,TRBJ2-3,CSASRLAGRTDTQYF
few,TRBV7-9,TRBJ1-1,CASSFGGGYTEAFF
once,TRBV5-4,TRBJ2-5,CASGGRRLGETQYF
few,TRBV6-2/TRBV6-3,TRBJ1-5,CASRPVGGQGRQPQHF
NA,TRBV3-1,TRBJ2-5,CASNRDRLHF
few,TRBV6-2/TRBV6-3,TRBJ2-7,CASSYGQLYEQYF
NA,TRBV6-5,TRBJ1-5,CAGSYLQNYNQPQHF
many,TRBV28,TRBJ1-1,CASSRDTQAGAFF
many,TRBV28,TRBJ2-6,CASRETSGTGANVLTF
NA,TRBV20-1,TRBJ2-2,CSAKQGANTGELFF
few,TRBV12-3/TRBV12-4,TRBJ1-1,CASSQSDTEAFF
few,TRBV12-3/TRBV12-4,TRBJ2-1,CATGLGDEQFF
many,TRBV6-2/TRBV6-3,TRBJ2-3,CASSTPDRVVPDTQYF
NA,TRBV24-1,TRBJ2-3,CATSGQLGTTDTQYF
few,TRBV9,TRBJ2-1,CASSVGVTTYNEQFF
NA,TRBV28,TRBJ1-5,CASRRPGGQPQHF
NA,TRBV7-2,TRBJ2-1,CASSHPQGFQFF
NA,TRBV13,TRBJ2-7,CASSFYRAASEQYF
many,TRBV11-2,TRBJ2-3,CASSLLGSGRLDTQYF
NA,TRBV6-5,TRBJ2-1,CASSYILAYNEQFF
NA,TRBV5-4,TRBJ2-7,CASSGNPSDSYEQYF
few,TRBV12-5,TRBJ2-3,CASGLVSSISGSTDTQYF
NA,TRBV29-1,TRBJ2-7,CSVETSGRSYEQYF
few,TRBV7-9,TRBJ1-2,CASSLWQPVNYGYTF
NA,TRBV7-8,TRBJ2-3,CASTQIQGTDTQYF
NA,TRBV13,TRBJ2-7,CASSLVTSTDYEQYF
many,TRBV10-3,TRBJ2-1,CAISELTKAGNEQFF
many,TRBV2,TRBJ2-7,CASRTGTEPYEQYF
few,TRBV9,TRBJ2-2,CASSVRSAPNTGELFF
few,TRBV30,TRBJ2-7,CAWSVGGRHYEQYF
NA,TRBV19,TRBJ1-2,CASSRETAFNYGYTF
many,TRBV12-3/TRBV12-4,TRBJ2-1,CASSPGLARSSYNEQFF
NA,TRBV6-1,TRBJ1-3,CASSERQGSSGNTIYF
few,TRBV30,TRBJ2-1,CAWSALGGRAVEEQFF